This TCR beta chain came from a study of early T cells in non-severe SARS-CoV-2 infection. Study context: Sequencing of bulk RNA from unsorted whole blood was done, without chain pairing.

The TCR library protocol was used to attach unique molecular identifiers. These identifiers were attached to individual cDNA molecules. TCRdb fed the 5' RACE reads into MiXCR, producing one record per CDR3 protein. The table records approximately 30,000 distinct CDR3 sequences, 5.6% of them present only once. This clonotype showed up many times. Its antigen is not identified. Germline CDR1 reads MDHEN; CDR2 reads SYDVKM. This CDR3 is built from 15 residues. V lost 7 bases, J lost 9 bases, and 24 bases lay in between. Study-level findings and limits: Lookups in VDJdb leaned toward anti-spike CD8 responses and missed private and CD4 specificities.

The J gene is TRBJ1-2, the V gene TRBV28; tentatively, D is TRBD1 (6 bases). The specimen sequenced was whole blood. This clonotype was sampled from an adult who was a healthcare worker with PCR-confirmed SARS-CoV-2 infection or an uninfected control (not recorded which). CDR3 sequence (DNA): TGTGCCAGCATCCAAAGGGGGGTGCGGTATGGTAGCTACACCTTC. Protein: CASIQRGVRYGSYTF.